The source of this TCR beta chain is a study of CD8+ T cells in alopecia areata. RNA extraction and reverse transcription yielded cDNA as sequencing template. TCRdb's copy holds only in-frame clones and misses some; the assay was immunoSEQ multiplex PCR. Of about 180,000 clones in the sample, around 63% are singletons; the top ten hold about 1.5%. Samples from alopecia areata patients were lesional scalp punch biopsies and peripheral blood. The sorting of PBMCs gave CD4+ and CD8+ T cells. This CDR3 comprises 14 residues. Germline lookup yields CDR1 SGDLS and CDR2 YYNGEE. Trimming stripped 3 bases from V and 7 bases from J, with 13 bases between.

The TCR comes from a human donor with alopecia areata. The V and J genes are TRBV9 and TRBJ2-2, with D perhaps matching TRBD1 (6 bases). Specimen: CD4+ T cells sorted from blood, collected at week 0. This CDR3 is CASSGRQVLGELFF. CDR3 nucleotide sequence: TGTGCCAGCAGCGGGCGACAGGTACTCGGGGAGCTGTTTTTT.